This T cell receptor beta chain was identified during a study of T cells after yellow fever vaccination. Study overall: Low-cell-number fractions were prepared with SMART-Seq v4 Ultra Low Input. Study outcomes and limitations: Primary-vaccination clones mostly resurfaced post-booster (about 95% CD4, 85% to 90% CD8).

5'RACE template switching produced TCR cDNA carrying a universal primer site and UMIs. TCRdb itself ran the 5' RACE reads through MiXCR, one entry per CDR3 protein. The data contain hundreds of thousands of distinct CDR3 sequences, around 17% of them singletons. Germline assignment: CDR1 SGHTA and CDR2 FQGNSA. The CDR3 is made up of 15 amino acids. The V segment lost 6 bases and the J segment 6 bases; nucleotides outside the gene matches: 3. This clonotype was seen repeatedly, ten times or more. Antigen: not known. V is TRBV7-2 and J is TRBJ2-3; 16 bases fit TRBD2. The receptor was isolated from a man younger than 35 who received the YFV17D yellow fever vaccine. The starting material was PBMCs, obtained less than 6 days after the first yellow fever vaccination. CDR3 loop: CASSLGLAGGDTQYF. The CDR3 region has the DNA TGTGCCAGCAGTTTGGGACTAGCGGGGGGGGATACGCAGTATTTT.